A single sample is the source of the 2 T cell receptor beta chains below, sequenced in a study of shared T cell receptors in the human thymus. Clones were read by immunoSEQ multiplex PCR, and TCRdb kept only the in-frame ones, dropping some. The sample lists roughly 660,000 clones, around 87% occurring once. In addition, the sample was reused for a study of human thymus T cells.

The sequenced material came from thymocytes. All receptors come from a boy under two years old with a congenital heart defect.

The chain recombines TRBV5-8 with TRBJ1-4, with TRBD1 matching over 9 bases. The V gene's germline CDR1 is SGHTS and CDR2 YDEGEE. J lost 5 bases, V lost 0 bases, and 5 bases had no gene match. The CDR3 contains 16 residues. CDR3: CASSLEFGTGNEKLFF. CDR3 nucleotide sequence: TGTGCCAGCAGCTTGGAGTTCGGGACAGGGAATGAAAAACTGTTTTTT.

V and J are TRBV9 and TRBJ2-3, with D possibly matching TRBD2 (6 bases). The CDR3 loop spans 14 amino acids. The V end was cut by 4 bases, the J end by 2 bases, with 11 bases between. Looked up from germline, CDR1 is SGDLS and CDR2 is YYNGEE. CDR3 in DNA: TGTGCCAGCAGCCCCGGAGGGTCCACAGATACGCAGTATTTT. Its translation is CASSPGGSTDTQYF.